Listed below are T cell receptor beta chains from one sample, sequenced in a study of control samples from healthy donors and cancer patients. Method: immunoSEQ multiplex PCR; TCRdb's copy keeps in-frame clones and lacks some. The profile covers some 250,000 clones, with over 75% appearing a single time and roughly 14% taken by the ten largest. Sequenced material: PBMCs. The receptors were gathered from a woman aged 60-70 years with lung cancer. CDR3s include the opening cysteine and the closing phenylalanine or tryptophan. The order of the fields is D gene, V gene, CDR3 length, J gene, clone size, CDR3 protein, CDR3 DNA. A D gene is named only where the DNA matches it firmly. Rows give clone size only sometimes, using once, few, many, or a class for an expanded clone.

D: .; V: TRBV10-3; length: 16; J: TRBJ1-2; size: .; CDR3: CAISERGPNYDYGYTF; DNA: TGTGCCATCAGTGAAAGGGGTCCTAACTATGACTATGGCTACACCTTC
D: TRBD1; V: TRBV28; length: 12; J: TRBJ2-3; size: .; CDR3: CASSSTGRVQYF; DNA: TGTGCCAGCAGCTCGACAGGGAGAGTGCAGTATTTT
D: .; V: TRBV11-2; length: 16; J: TRBJ2-3; size: .; CDR3: CASSFWSGGSTDTQYF; DNA: TGTGCCAGCAGCTTTTGGAGTGGAGGTAGCACAGATACGCAGTATTTT
D: .; V: TRBV5-5; length: 11; J: TRBJ2-5; size: .; CDR3: CASSTQETQYF; DNA: TGTGCCAGCAGCACCCAAGAGACCCAGTACTTC
D: .; V: TRBV28; length: 14; J: TRBJ1-4; size: .; CDR3: CASSSPIRTEKLFF; DNA: TGTGCCAGCAGTTCACCTATACGTACTGAAAAACTGTTTTTT
D: TRBD2; V: TRBV7-2; length: 15; J: TRBJ2-7; size: .; CDR3: CASRKGLAGGYEQYF; DNA: TGTGCCAGCAGAAAAGGACTAGCGGGGGGCTACGAGCAGTACTTC
D: .; V: TRBV30; length: 11; J: TRBJ2-1; size: .; CDR3: CAWDLEHEQFF; DNA: TGTGCCTGGGACCTCGAACATGAGCAGTTCTTC
D: TRBD1; V: TRBV19; length: 15; J: TRBJ2-3; size: .; CDR3: CASSETGRSTDTQYF; DNA: TGTGCCAGTAGCGAGACAGGGAGAAGCACAGATACGCAGTATTTT
D: .; V: TRBV2; length: 13; J: TRBJ2-3; size: few; CDR3: CASNLMGEDTQYF; DNA: TGTGCCAGCAACCTTATGGGGGAGGATACGCAGTATTTT
D: .; V: TRBV3-1/TRBV3-2; length: 12; J: TRBJ1-1; size: .; CDR3: CASSQPNTEAFF; DNA: TGTGCCAGCAGCCAACCAAACACTGAAGCTTTCTTT
D: TRBD1; V: TRBV4-2; length: 14; J: TRBJ2-1; size: .; CDR3: CASSRGTGENEQFF; DNA: TGTGCCAGCAGTCGGGGGACAGGAGAAAATGAGCAGTTCTTC
D: TRBD1; V: TRBV10-1; length: 14; J: TRBJ2-7; size: .; CDR3: CASSLGTGVAEQYF; DNA: TGCGCCAGCAGCTTAGGGACAGGGGTTGCCGAGCAGTACTTC
D: TRBD1; V: TRBV7-2; length: 17; J: TRBJ1-5; size: .; CDR3: CASSLDRDSYSNQPQHF; DNA: TGTGCCAGCAGCTTAGATAGGGACAGTTATAGCAATCAGCCCCAGCATTTT
D: .; V: TRBV9; length: 16; J: TRBJ2-5; size: .; CDR3: CASSVTPSGSEETQYF; DNA: TGTGCCAGCAGCGTAACCCCCTCGGGGTCGGAAGAGACCCAGTACTTC
D: .; V: TRBV7-8; length: 13; J: TRBJ1-1; size: .; CDR3: CASSYSGATEAFF; DNA: TGTGCCAGCAGCTACTCAGGGGCCACTGAAGCTTTCTTT
D: .; V: TRBV18; length: 14; J: TRBJ1-2; size: .; CDR3: CASSPEGSAYGYTF; DNA: TGTGCCAGCTCACCCGAAGGTTCAGCCTATGGCTACACCTTC
D: TRBD1; V: TRBV5-8; length: 15; J: TRBJ2-5; size: .; CDR3: CASSRWGQTWETQYF; DNA: TGTGCCAGCAGCCGGTGGGGACAGACTTGGGAGACCCAGTACTTC
D: .; V: TRBV25-1; length: 12; J: TRBJ1-1; size: .; CDR3: CASSESAGKAFF; DNA: TGTGCCAGCAGTGAGTCCGCAGGGAAAGCTTTCTTT
D: .; V: TRBV7-2; length: 15; J: TRBJ2-1; size: .; CDR3: CASSLGFRSYNEQFF; DNA: TGTGCCAGCAGCTTAGGTTTCCGCTCCTACAATGAGCAGTTCTTC
D: TRBD1; V: TRBV20-1; length: 15; J: TRBJ1-2; size: .; CDR3: CSASRSGTGRYGYTF; DNA: TGCAGTGCTAGTCGAAGCGGGACAGGGAGGTATGGCTACACCTTC
D: .; V: TRBV30; length: 13; J: TRBJ1-5; size: .; CDR3: CAWSASLNQPQHF; DNA: TGTGCCTGGAGTGCCTCCCTAAATCAGCCCCAGCATTTT
D: TRBD1; V: TRBV20-1; length: 13; J: TRBJ2-3; size: .; CDR3: CSASRTGPDTQYF; DNA: TGCAGTGCTAGTAGGACAGGGCCAGATACGCAGTATTTT